Described below is a single T cell receptor (beta chain) sequence and its context. Its antigen is unknown. Isolated RNA was reverse transcribed into cDNA used as the sequencing template. The table came from immunoSEQ multiplex PCR; TCRdb's copy has only in-frame clones and leaves some out. The sample records about 150,000 clones, roughly 50% being singletons. The sample is drawn from a study of CD8+ T cells in alopecia areata. About the research overall: Patients received oral tofacitinib, 5 to 10 mg twice daily, for moderate-to-severe alopecia areata.

Study results and caveats: Shared TCR sequences were less clear between patients than in mice, possibly partly from HLA diversity.

Individuals with alopecia areata gave both lesional scalp punch biopsies and peripheral blood for collection. Researchers picked out CD4+ and CD8+ T cells from PBMCs by sorting. The CDR3 is 13 residues long. The V gene's germline CDR1 is SEHNR and CDR2 FQNEAQ (reference sequence). The V gene lost 5 bases and the J gene lost 7 bases, with 14 bases spanning the gap. The source material was CD4+ T cells sorted from blood. This TCR came from a human donor with alopecia areata. The V call is TRBV7-9, the J call TRBJ2-5; D possibly corresponds to TRBD1 (6 bases). As DNA, the CDR3 is TGTGCCAGCAGCCCACAGGGTAGTCCGACCCAGTACTTC. Translation: CASSPQGSPTQYF.